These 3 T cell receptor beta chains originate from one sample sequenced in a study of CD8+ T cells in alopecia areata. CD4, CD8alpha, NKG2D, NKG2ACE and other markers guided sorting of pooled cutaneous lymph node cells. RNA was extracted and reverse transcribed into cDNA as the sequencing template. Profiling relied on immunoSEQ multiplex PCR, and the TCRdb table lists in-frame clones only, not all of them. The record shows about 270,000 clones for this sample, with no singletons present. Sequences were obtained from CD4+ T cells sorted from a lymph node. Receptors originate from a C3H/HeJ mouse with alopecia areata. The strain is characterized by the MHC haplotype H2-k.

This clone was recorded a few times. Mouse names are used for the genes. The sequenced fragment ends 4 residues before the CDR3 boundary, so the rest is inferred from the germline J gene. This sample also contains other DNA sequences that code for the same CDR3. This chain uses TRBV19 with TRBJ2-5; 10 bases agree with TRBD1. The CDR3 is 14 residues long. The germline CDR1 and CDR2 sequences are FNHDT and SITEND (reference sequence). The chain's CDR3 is CASSMGTGEDTQYF. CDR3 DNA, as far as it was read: TGTGCCAGCAGTATGGGGACAGGGGAAGAC.

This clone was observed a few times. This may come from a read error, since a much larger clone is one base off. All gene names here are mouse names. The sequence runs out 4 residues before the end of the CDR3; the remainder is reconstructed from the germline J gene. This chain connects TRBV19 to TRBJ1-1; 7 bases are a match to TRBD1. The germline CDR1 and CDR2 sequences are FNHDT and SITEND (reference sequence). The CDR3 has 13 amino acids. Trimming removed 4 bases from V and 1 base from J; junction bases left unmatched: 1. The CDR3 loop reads CASSYRGNTEVFF. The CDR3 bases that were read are TGTGCCAGCAGTTACAGGGGAAACACA.

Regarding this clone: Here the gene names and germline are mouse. The covered CDR3 bases are TGTGCCAGCGGTGATCAGGACTGGGGGTCAGAA. Its translation is CASGDQDWGSE. The entire CDR3 sequence reads CASGDQDWGSETLYF. The J gene is TRBJ2-3, the V gene TRBV13-2; TRBD2 aligns across 10 bases. The DNA ends 4 residues before the CDR3 does, and the rest of the CDR3 is filled in from the germline J gene. The V and J ends lost 1 base and 4 bases, in that order; junction bases with no gene match: 3. The germline CDR1 and CDR2 sequences are NNHNN and SYGAGS (reference sequence). The CDR3 loop spans 15 amino acids.